This record looks at one TCR beta chain sequence and its context. As yet, its antigen is unknown. This entry comes from a study of brain metastases from non-small cell lung cancer. Overall study findings and caveats: Brain metastases shared most TCR repertoire with primaries, with sparse T cells.

Generated by immunoSEQ multiplex PCR, the TCRdb table keeps only in-frame clones and is missing some. The sample has about 16,000 clones, approximately 82% seen once. CDR1 is SNHLY, CDR2 FYNNEI, per germline. CDR3 length: 15 residues. Trimming cost V 4 bases and J 3 bases; bases outside gene matches: 2. Sequenced: primary lung tumor tissue. The V and J genes are TRBV2 and TRBJ1-4; 10 bases align to TRBD1. This clonotype was obtained from a donor at least 40 years old with non-small cell lung cancer. The CDR3 spells CASSGQGASNEKLFF. The CDR3 nucleotides read TGTGCCAGCAGTGGACAGGGGGCCTCTAATGAAAAACTGTTTTTT.